The rows below give T cell receptor beta chains drawn from one sample of a study of blood T cell repertoires in COVID-19. The protocol was immunoSEQ multiplex PCR, while the TCRdb copy is restricted to in-frame clones and leaves out a portion. Here the sample spans fewer than 400,000 clones, over 85% being singletons. Sequencing input: PBMCs or T cells enriched from blood (not recorded which). These receptors all stem from a woman aged 25 to 45 who had recovered from COVID-19. CDR3s include the opening cysteine and the closing phenylalanine or tryptophan. Fields, in order: CDR3 length, V gene, J gene, CDR3 protein.

16	TRBV24-1	TRBJ2-1	CATSDLWGGVMDEQFF
17	TRBV20-1	TRBJ2-7	CSASFGLAGGISYEQYF
13	TRBV30	TRBJ1-6	CAWSKDSNSPLHF
17	TRBV27	TRBJ1-4	CASSLTHTGQGWEKLFF
16	TRBV4-1	TRBJ1-2	CASSHSQGLNNYGYTF
15	TRBV6-1	TRBJ1-3	CASSSHTGVGNTIYF
16	TRBV30	TRBJ2-3	CAWSPTGTASTDTQYF
15	TRBV7-2	TRBJ2-5	CASSLVRTAQETQYF
17	TRBV5-4	TRBJ1-6	CASSFGQGSPPSAPLHF
16	TRBV5-1	TRBJ2-3	CASSLGAATTTDTQYF
14	TRBV6-5	TRBJ1-2	CASSYRMAGDGYTF
14	TRBV30	TRBJ2-3	CAWSVDSSTDTQYF
16	TRBV5-1	TRBJ1-1	CASSRWASRLATEAFF
16	TRBV6-1	TRBJ2-6	CASSEGTVSGANVLTF
16	TRBV24-1	TRBJ2-5	CATSDAGTSGLKTQYF
17	TRBV4-2	TRBJ2-5	CASSQDGAGSVQETQYF
16	TRBV21-1	TRBJ1-5	CASSNRRGNRNQPQHF
17	TRBV4-1	TRBJ1-5	CASSQDRLDRENQPQHF